This T cell receptor (beta chain) was found in a study of shared clonotypes between healthy human individuals. As for the study in general: The study used three CD4 naive, three CD4 memory, two CD8 naive and one CD8 memory plate per donor.

This table comes from immunoSEQ multiplex PCR, and its TCRdb copy is limited to in-frame clones, with some not included. The sample has about 710,000 clones; less than 80% are singletons. The J segment lost 1 base and the V segment lost 7 bases, leaving 7 bases of the junction unmatched. The CDR3 has 15 residues. CDR1 is MNHEY, CDR2 SMNVEV, per germline (reference sequence). The sample holds one count of this clone. The chain joins TRBV27 to TRBJ1-1, with TRBD1 matching 9 bases. Sequencing was done on a sample of memory CD4+ T cells sorted from blood. Subset denoted: CD45RA-negative fraction. The receptor's source is a woman aged 25 to 39 in good health. CDR3: CASTRDRVRNTEAFF. In DNA, the CDR3 is TGTGCCAGCACCCGGGACAGGGTGAGGAACACTGAAGCTTTCTTT.